The clone carrying this TCR beta chain turned up a few times. Antigen specificity is unknown. The beta constant-region primer was an equimolar mix of two oligonucleotides covering TRBC1 and TRBC2. Nested alpha and beta constant-region primers with the SP2 primer drove four PCR rounds on ligated cDNA. TCRdb passed the UMI-ligation and nested PCR reads through MiXCR, listing each CDR3 protein once. The table has around 160,000 distinct CDR3 sequences, over 15% seen once. This record belongs to a study of naive and memory T cell subsets. Findings and limits, study-wide: Over 85% of naive TCR sequences appeared only once after error correction, unlike memory subsets. TCR abundance followed a power law differing between naive and memory subsets.

The junction had 8 bases not matched to a gene; V was cut back by 7 bases and J by 7 bases. This CDR3 region has 15 residues. Per germline, CDR1 SGHRS and CDR2 YFSETQ. This sequence originates from a human donor in good health. Sequencing was performed on naive CD4+ T cells from blood. The chain employs TRBV5-1 and TRBJ2-1; 13 bases map to TRBD2. CDR3 nucleotide sequence: TGCGCCAGCTACTCATCACTAGCGGGAGGGAATGAGCAGTTCTTC. It specifies CASYSSLAGGNEQFF.